The source of this T cell receptor beta chain is a study of blood T cell repertoires in COVID-19. Study context: Specimens from acute and convalescent COVID-19 originated in the United States, Italy and Spain.

Enrolled through a virtual design, the participants were between 18 and 89 years of age and came from about two dozen US areas. Donors were grouped by their self-reported clinical history. The data were produced by immunoSEQ multiplex PCR, yet TCRdb's version contains in-frame clones alone and is incomplete. The data hold fewer than 600,000 clones, with approximately 87% observed a single time. The CDR3 consists of 16 residues. Trimming cost V 0 bases and J 5 bases, with 13 bases left between them. CDR1 and CDR2 from the germline V gene are LGHNA and YSLEER. Sequenced sample: PBMCs or T cells enriched from blood (not recorded which). The chain joins TRBV4-3 to TRBJ2-2; the D gene is possibly TRBD1 (7 bases). This TCR came from a woman in her thirties or forties who had recovered from COVID-19. The CDR3 DNA sequence: TGCGCCAGCAGCCAAGATGGAGGGGGCCGGACCGGGGAGCTGTTTTTT. Amino acid sequence: CASSQDGGGRTGELFF.